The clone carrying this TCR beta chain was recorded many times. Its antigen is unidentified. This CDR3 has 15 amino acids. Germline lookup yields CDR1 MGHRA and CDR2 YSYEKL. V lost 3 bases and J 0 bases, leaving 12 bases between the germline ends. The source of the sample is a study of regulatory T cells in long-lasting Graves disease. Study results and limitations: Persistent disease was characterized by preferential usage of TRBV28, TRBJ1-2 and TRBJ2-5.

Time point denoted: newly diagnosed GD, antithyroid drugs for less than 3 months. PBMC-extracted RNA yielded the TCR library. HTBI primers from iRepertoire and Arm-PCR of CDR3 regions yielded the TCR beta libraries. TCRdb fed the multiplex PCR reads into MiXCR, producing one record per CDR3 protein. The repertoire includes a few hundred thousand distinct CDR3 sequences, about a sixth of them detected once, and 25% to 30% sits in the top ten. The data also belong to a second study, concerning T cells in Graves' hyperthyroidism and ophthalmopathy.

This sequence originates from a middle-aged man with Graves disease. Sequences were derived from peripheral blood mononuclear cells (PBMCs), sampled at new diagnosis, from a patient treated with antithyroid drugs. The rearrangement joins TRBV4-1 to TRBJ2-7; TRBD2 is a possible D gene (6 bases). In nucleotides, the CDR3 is TGCGCCAGCAGCCAGATGGGAGGTAGCTCCTACGAGCAGTACTTC. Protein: CASSQMGGSSYEQYF.